These T cell receptor beta chains were read from a single sample in a study of blood T cell repertoires in COVID-19. Clones were read by immunoSEQ multiplex PCR, and TCRdb kept only the in-frame ones, dropping some. The data contain around 300,000 clones, roughly 85% of them seen just once; the ten biggest clones take up around 10%. What was sequenced was peripheral blood. The receptor source for this set is a woman between 50 and 59 years old who had recovered from COVID-19. The conserved cysteine and the conserved F or W are not part of the CDR3 here. Fields, in order: V gene, J gene, CDR3 protein.

TRBV11-2	TRBJ1-2	ASSSLQGDYGYT
TRBV7-2	TRBJ2-7	ASSPDSMRGGRGEQY
TRBV7-9	TRBJ1-2	ASTPRGYYGYT
TRBV29-1	TRBJ1-2	SVRPSGQNYGYT
TRBV28	TRBJ1-3	ASSLMGQGSGNTIY
TRBV12-3/TRBV12-4	TRBJ1-5	ASSLDRDQPQH
TRBV28	TRBJ2-7	ASSTTGYEQY
TRBV11-3	TRBJ2-5	ASSLRGEETQY
TRBV5-1	TRBJ2-3	ASSFSGASRDTQY
TRBV5-6	TRBJ1-5	ASSPGTGGGNQPQH
TRBV28	TRBJ2-1	ASSLGTSGSYNEQF
TRBV6-5	TRBJ1-4	ASTVSEKLF
TRBV7-9	TRBJ2-6	ASSRRTGLGSGANVLT
TRBV28	TRBJ2-1	ASREGGSSYNEQF
TRBV5-5	TRBJ1-3	ASSLIQHSGNTIY
TRBV19	TRBJ2-3	ASTQGRTFPISGRPDTQY
TRBV7-2	TRBJ2-4	ASSLEQGAKNIQY
TRBV29-1	TRBJ2-3	SAPSGGGGTDTQY
TRBV28	TRBJ2-2	ASRHSGTPLTGELF
TRBV6-6	TRBJ1-5	ASSPGVRQPQH
TRBV2	TRBJ2-1	ATSKSGRGNEQF
TRBV3-1/TRBV3-2	TRBJ2-1	ASSPLAGGPCEQF
TRBV7-2	TRBJ2-3	ASSLASSGGPSTDTQY
TRBV6-5	TRBJ2-7	ASSDRGEQY
TRBV6-5	TRBJ1-2	ASTNGGTGGQYT
TRBV7-8	TRBJ1-1	ASSLADRGSTEAF
TRBV28	TRBJ2-7	ASNIGGHEQY
TRBV7-2	TRBJ2-7	ASSLAGGTEQY
TRBV4-3	TRBJ2-3	ASSQARSSTDTQY
TRBV19	TRBJ2-3	ASRLRTEDTQY
TRBV7-2	TRBJ2-3	ASSTRLAGGPDTQY
TRBV18	TRBJ2-5	ASSPGGPETQY
TRBV10-3	TRBJ1-1	AIRGDTNTEAF
TRBV4-3	TRBJ1-2	ASSQVTGGYYGYT
TRBV18	TRBJ1-6	ASSPPGSSYNSPLH
TRBV19	TRBJ2-3	ASTSSSYRGYTDTQY
TRBV2	TRBJ1-3	ASSGQGSSGNTIY
TRBV28	TRBJ1-3	ASSLLRTGTGNTIY
TRBV7-2	TRBJ1-5	ASSSDSYNQPQH
TRBV19	TRBJ2-7	ASSPWTGSYEQY
TRBV27	TRBJ2-1	ASSLWDRNYNEQF
TRBV9	TRBJ2-2	ASSARGDSNAGELF
TRBV28	TRBJ1-1	ASILGGQGEAEAF
TRBV6-4	TRBJ1-1	ASSDSSGAFGTEAF
TRBV27	TRBJ1-6	ASSRRGASGSPLH
TRBV30	TRBJ2-2	AWSVRRAGGTGELF
TRBV27	TRBJ2-3	ASSLGLGTDTQY
TRBV23-1	TRBJ2-7	ASRWGYYEQY
TRBV3-1/TRBV3-2	TRBJ2-1	ASSQAVGEQF
TRBV19	TRBJ2-5	ASSITGGGETQY